The 5 T cell receptor beta chains reported below all come from one sample, sequenced in a study of cytomegalovirus exposure and HLA in healthy donors. PCR used 60 Vbeta primers and 13 Jbeta primers. Sequenced by immunoSEQ multiplex PCR; TCRdb stores in-frame clones only, minus some. The sample lists over 110,000 clones, 82% occurring once. Sequencing used PBMCs. The receptors shown here come from a male donor in good health and CMV-seronegative.

The rearrangement joins TRBV27 to TRBJ2-7; no definite D call. The V end was cut by 2 bases, the J end by 6 bases, with 11 bases between. Germline assignment: CDR1 MNHEY and CDR2 SMNVEV (reference sequence). The CDR3 is 13 residues long. The CDR3 sequence is CASSLRHYGEQYF. The CDR3 region has the DNA TGTGCCAGCAGTTTACGGCACTACGGCGAGCAGTACTTC.

The chain links TRBV2 to TRBJ1-5; TRBD1 aligns across 10 bases. The CDR3 spans 15 residues. Germline V gives CDR1 SNHLY, CDR2 FYNNEI. With V trimmed by 6 bases and J by 4 bases, 6 bases remained unmatched. In DNA, the CDR3 is TGTGCCAGCAGGGGTGACAGGGGGCCTAATCAGCCCCAGCATTTT. Its translation is CASRGDRGPNQPQHF.

A single count supports this clone. This rearrangement joins TRBV19 to TRBJ1-1; a weak D match, TRBD1 (5 bases). The germline CDR1 and CDR2 sequences are LNHDA and SQIVND (reference sequence). The length of the CDR3 is 15 residues. V was clipped by 0 bases and J by 3 bases, with 11 bases between them. CDR3 sequence: CASSIDQGQDTEAFF. Here the CDR3 DNA reads TGTGCCAGTAGTATAGACCAGGGCCAGGACACTGAAGCTTTCTTT.

V is TRBV27 and J is TRBJ2-7, with D maybe TRBD1 (6 bases). Germline V lookup: CDR1 MNHEY, CDR2 SMNVEV (reference sequence). The CDR3 loop spans 15 amino acids. V dropped 3 bases and J dropped 6 bases, with 18 bases sitting between them. CDR3 residues: CASSFSQGGSSEQYF. CDR3 in DNA: TGTGCCAGCAGTTTCTCACAGGGTGGAAGCTCCGAGCAGTACTTC.

The V and J genes are TRBV6-1 and TRBJ1-1; D remains unclear. The V end was cut by 3 bases, the J end by 6 bases, with 17 bases between. The CDR3 covers 15 residues. Germline V gene sequence: CDR1 MNHNS, CDR2 SASEGT. The CDR3, as DNA: TGTGCCAGCAGTGATTCGGCAGGCCCGAGGGCTGAAGCTTTCTTT. This codes for CASSDSAGPRAEAFF.